These T cell receptor beta chains were read from a single sample in a study of blood T cell repertoires in COVID-19. Produced via immunoSEQ multiplex PCR; TCRdb's table is partial and in-frame only. The sample holds 62,000 or so clones, over 75% seen once. The sequencing input was peripheral blood. The origin of the receptors is a human donor in a cohort sampled during active COVID-19. Each CDR3 is given with its conserved first and last residue. D genes are given only for firm matches. Clone size is given for some rows only: seen once, a few or many times, or a class if the clone is expanded.

d_call: .
j_call: TRBJ2-3
clone_size: .
v_call: TRBV6-6
cdr3_nt: TGTGCCAGCAGTCCCTTTGGGGCAGGAGGGGCAGGGGATACGCAGTATTTT
cdr3_aa: CASSPFGAGGAGDTQYF

d_call: .
j_call: TRBJ1-1
clone_size: few
v_call: TRBV5-4
cdr3_nt: TGTGCCAGCAGCTTGCCCTCTAGGATGAACACTGAAGCTTTCTTT
cdr3_aa: CASSLPSRMNTEAFF

d_call: .
j_call: TRBJ2-7
clone_size: few
v_call: TRBV11-2
cdr3_nt: TGTGCCAGCAGCCCCCGTGACGGGACTCTGTACGAGCAGTACTTC
cdr3_aa: CASSPRDGTLYEQYF

d_call: .
j_call: TRBJ1-2
clone_size: .
v_call: TRBV7-8
cdr3_nt: TGTGCCAGCAGCTTAGCGTCGCGGGGCGGGGCTGGCTACACCTTC
cdr3_aa: CASSLASRGGAGYTF

d_call: TRBD2
j_call: TRBJ2-1
clone_size: .
v_call: TRBV7-9
cdr3_nt: TGTGCCAGCAGCTCGCCGGGACTAGCGGCCTACAATGAGCAGTTCTTC
cdr3_aa: CASSSPGLAAYNEQFF

d_call: .
j_call: TRBJ1-6
clone_size: .
v_call: TRBV12-5
cdr3_nt: TGTGCTAGTGGTAACGGGACACTAGTTTGGAATTCACCCCTCCACTTT
cdr3_aa: CASGNGTLVWNSPLHF

d_call: TRBD2
j_call: TRBJ2-3
clone_size: .
v_call: TRBV7-2
cdr3_nt: TGTGCCAGCAGCTCCCGTGGACTAGCGGACCGCACAGATACGCAGTATTTT
cdr3_aa: CASSSRGLADRTDTQYF

d_call: TRBD1
j_call: TRBJ2-7
clone_size: few
v_call: TRBV5-4
cdr3_nt: TGTGCCAGCAGCCCTAAGGACAGGGGCCCCTACGAGCAGTACTTC
cdr3_aa: CASSPKDRGPYEQYF

d_call: .
j_call: TRBJ2-3
clone_size: .
v_call: TRBV16
cdr3_nt: TGTGCCACCCGGGCTAGCAAGAGCACAGATACGCAGTATTTT
cdr3_aa: CATRASKSTDTQYF

d_call: .
j_call: TRBJ2-1
clone_size: .
v_call: TRBV28
cdr3_nt: TGTGCCAGCAGTTCCGGTTTACTGGAGGGCCGAGAGCAGTTCTTC
cdr3_aa: CASSSGLLEGREQFF

d_call: .
j_call: TRBJ1-2
clone_size: once
v_call: TRBV11-2
cdr3_nt: TGTGCCAGCAGCCTACAGGGTCTCTATGGCTACACCTTC
cdr3_aa: CASSLQGLYGYTF

d_call: TRBD1
j_call: TRBJ1-4
clone_size: .
v_call: TRBV3-1/TRBV3-2
cdr3_nt: TGTGCCAGCAGCCTGCCTAGGGGGCGCGGGGAAAAACTGTTTTTT
cdr3_aa: CASSLPRGRGEKLFF

d_call: TRBD1
j_call: TRBJ1-2
clone_size: .
v_call: TRBV10-1
cdr3_nt: TGCGCCAGCAGTGAAGACTCTAGACGTGAGACAGGGGGCGGGGGCTACACCTTC
cdr3_aa: CASSEDSRRETGGGGYTF

d_call: TRBD1
j_call: TRBJ1-6
clone_size: once
v_call: TRBV6-5
cdr3_nt: TGTGCCAGCAGGGTCGGACAGGGTGGTTCACCCCTCCACTTT
cdr3_aa: CASRVGQGGSPLHF

d_call: TRBD2
j_call: TRBJ2-3
clone_size: .
v_call: TRBV7-2
cdr3_nt: TGTGCCAGCAGCTTAGGGACTAGCGGGAGCGGAGATACGCAGTATTTT
cdr3_aa: CASSLGTSGSGDTQYF

d_call: TRBD1
j_call: TRBJ2-7
clone_size: .
v_call: TRBV5-1
cdr3_nt: TGCGCCAGCAGCGCCATATCCGGGACAGGGGGTTACGAGCAGTACTTC
cdr3_aa: CASSAISGTGGYEQYF

d_call: TRBD1
j_call: TRBJ1-1
clone_size: .
v_call: TRBV6-7
cdr3_nt: TGTGCCAGCAGTTACTCGAGGACAGGGGCGAACACTGAAGCTTTCTTT
cdr3_aa: CASSYSRTGANTEAFF

d_call: .
j_call: TRBJ2-7
clone_size: .
v_call: TRBV7-9
cdr3_nt: TGTGCCAGCAGCTCTCTCATAGCGCCGTACTCCTACGAGCAGTACTTC
cdr3_aa: CASSSLIAPYSYEQYF

d_call: TRBD1
j_call: TRBJ2-7
clone_size: .
v_call: TRBV19
cdr3_nt: TGTGCCAGTACCAAGAGGTTGGGGACAGCTAGCTCCTACGAGCAGTACTTC
cdr3_aa: CASTKRLGTASSYEQYF

d_call: TRBD1
j_call: TRBJ1-4
clone_size: .
v_call: TRBV5-1
cdr3_nt: TGCGCCAGCAGCCCGGGACAGGGTAATGAAAAACTGTTTTTT
cdr3_aa: CASSPGQGNEKLFF

d_call: TRBD1
j_call: TRBJ2-5
clone_size: .
v_call: TRBV10-3
cdr3_nt: TGTGCCATCAGTGAGGTTAGGACAGGGCAAGACGGGACCCAGTACTTC
cdr3_aa: CAISEVRTGQDGTQYF

d_call: .
j_call: TRBJ2-1
clone_size: .
v_call: TRBV7-2
cdr3_nt: TGTGCCAGCAGCTTACGGCTTCGGGACTCCTACAATGAGCAGTTCTTC
cdr3_aa: CASSLRLRDSYNEQFF

d_call: TRBD2
j_call: TRBJ2-1
clone_size: .
v_call: TRBV6-5
cdr3_nt: TGTGCCAGCAGTTACTATAGCGGGAGGGACAATGAGCAGTTCTTC
cdr3_aa: CASSYYSGRDNEQFF

d_call: .
j_call: TRBJ2-7
clone_size: .
v_call: TRBV28
cdr3_nt: TGTGCCAGCAAACCCGAACAGCTCTCCGAGCAGTACTTC
cdr3_aa: CASKPEQLSEQYF

d_call: TRBD2
j_call: TRBJ2-2
clone_size: .
v_call: TRBV11-2
cdr3_nt: TGTGCCAGCAGCTTGGGGGCTAGCGGGAGTAACACCGGGGAGCTGTTTTTT
cdr3_aa: CASSLGASGSNTGELFF

d_call: TRBD1
j_call: TRBJ2-7
clone_size: .
v_call: TRBV6-2/TRBV6-3
cdr3_nt: TGTGCCAGCAGCCTAGACCGCAGGGGACAGCAATCCTACGAGCAGTACTTC
cdr3_aa: CASSLDRRGQQSYEQYF

d_call: TRBD2
j_call: TRBJ2-7
clone_size: .
v_call: TRBV28
cdr3_nt: TGTGCCAGCGGGGGGGGGATGCTAAACGAGCAGTACTTC
cdr3_aa: CASGGGMLNEQYF